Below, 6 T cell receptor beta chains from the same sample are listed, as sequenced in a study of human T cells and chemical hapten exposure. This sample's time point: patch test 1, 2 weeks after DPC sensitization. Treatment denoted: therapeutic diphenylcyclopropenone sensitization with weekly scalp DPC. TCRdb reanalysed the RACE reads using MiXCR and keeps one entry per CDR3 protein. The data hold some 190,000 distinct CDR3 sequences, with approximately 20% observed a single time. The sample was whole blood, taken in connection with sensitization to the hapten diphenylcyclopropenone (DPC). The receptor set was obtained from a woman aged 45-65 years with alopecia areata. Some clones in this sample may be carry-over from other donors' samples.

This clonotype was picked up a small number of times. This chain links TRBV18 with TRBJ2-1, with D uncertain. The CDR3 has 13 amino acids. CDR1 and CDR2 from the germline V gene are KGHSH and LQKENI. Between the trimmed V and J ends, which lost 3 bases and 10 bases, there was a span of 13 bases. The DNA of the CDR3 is TGTGCCAGCTCACCGACGGACGAAGCGGAGCAGTTCTTC. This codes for CASSPTDEAEQFF. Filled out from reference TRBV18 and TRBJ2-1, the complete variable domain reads NAGVMQNPRHLVRRRGQEARLRCSPMKGHSHVYWYRQLPEEGLKFMVYLQKENIIDESGMPKERFSAEFPKEGPSILRIQQVVRGDSAAYFCASSPTDEAEQFFGPGTRLTVL.

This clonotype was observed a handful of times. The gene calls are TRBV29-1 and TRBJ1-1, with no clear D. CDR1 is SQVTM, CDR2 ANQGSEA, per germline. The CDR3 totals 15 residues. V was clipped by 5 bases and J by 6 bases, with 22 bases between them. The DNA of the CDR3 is TGCAGCGTTAAAAAAGGTGGCGATCTCAAGTCTGAAGCTTTCTTT. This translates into CSVKKGGDLKSEAFF.

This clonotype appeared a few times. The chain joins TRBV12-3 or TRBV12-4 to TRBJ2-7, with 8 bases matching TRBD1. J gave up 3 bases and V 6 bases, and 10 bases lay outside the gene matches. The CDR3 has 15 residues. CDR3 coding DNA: TGTGCCAGCAGCCCTCCCGGGACAGGTCGCTACGAGCAGTACTTC. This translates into CASSPPGTGRYEQYF.

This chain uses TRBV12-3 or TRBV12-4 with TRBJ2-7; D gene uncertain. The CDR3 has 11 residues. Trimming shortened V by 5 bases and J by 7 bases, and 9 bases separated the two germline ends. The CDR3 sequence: CASSHVGEQYF. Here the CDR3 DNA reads TGTGCCAGCAGTCACGTTGGTGAGCAGTACTTC.

The CDR3 region is CASRVAGGPEDTQYF. The CDR3 DNA sequence: TGTGCCAGCAGGGTAGCGGGAGGGCCGGAAGATACGCAGTATTTT. The J gene is TRBJ2-3, the V gene TRBV6-1; 11 positions agree with TRBD2. The germline CDR1 and CDR2 sequences are MNHNS and SASEGT. V gave up 6 bases and J gave up 5 bases; unmatched junction bases: 7. The CDR3 extends over 15 amino acids.

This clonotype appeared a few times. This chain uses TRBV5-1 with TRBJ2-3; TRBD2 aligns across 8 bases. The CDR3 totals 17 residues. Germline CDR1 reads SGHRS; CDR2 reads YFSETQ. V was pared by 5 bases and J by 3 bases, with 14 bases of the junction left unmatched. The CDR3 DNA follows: TGCGCCAGCAGACTCCCGGGACTAGACTCCTCAACAGATACGCAGTATTTT. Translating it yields CASRLPGLDSSTDTQYF. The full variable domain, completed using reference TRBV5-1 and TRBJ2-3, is KAGVTQTPRYLIKTRGQQVTLSCSPISGHRSVSWYQQTPGQGLQFLFEYFSETQRNKGNFPGRFSGRQFSNSRSEMNVSTLELGDSALYLCASRLPGLDSSTDTQYFGPGTRLTVL.